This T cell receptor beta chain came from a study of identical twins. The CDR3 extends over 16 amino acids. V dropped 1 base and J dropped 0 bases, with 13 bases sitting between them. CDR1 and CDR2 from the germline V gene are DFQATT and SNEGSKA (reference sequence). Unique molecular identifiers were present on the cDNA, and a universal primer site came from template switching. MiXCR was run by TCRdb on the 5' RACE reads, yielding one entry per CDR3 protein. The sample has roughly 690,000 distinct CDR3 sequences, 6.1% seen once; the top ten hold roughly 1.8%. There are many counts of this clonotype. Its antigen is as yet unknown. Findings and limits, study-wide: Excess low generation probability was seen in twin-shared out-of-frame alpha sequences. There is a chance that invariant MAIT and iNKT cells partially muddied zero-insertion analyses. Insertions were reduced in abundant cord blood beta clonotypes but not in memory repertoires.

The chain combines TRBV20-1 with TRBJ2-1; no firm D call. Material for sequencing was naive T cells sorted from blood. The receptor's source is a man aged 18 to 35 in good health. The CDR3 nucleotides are TGCAGTGCTAGAGGTCCGACTTCAAGCTCCTACAATGAGCAGTTCTTC. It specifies CSARGPTSSSYNEQFF.